This paragraph reports one TCR beta chain. What antigen it recognizes has not been identified. Base qualities are not provided; no much larger clone lies one nucleotide away. Measured from the cysteine to the phenylalanine, the CDR3 is 14 residues long. Of the read, only the CDR3 DNA is kept; its 42 bases are in frame from base 1. V is trimmed back by 3 bases and J by 4 bases, and the junction contains 3 bases that no gene match accounts for. For CDR1 and CDR2, the germline V gene lists KGHSH and LQKENI. Library construction relied on the immunoSEQ multiplex PCR assay. For the multiplex PCR, a mixture combining 60 forward primers for TCR Vbeta segments and 13 reverse primers for TCR Jbeta segments was used. A multiplex PCR assay on genomic DNA amplified the CDR3 region of rearranged TCR beta genes. The amplified TCR beta libraries were sequenced on the Illumina HiSeq System as 87-base-pair reads. As for the original processing: Across the 600 to 700 repertoires, a later analysis counted about 81 million unique TCR beta chains, 9.5 million to 12 million of which were shared by at least two donors. A nearest-neighbor algorithm error-corrected the raw reads and collapsed the reads into unique sequences, merging closely related sequences to remove PCR and sequencing errors. To assign V, D and J gene segments, CDR3 sequences were aligned to IMGT reference sequences. For a sequence to be retained, a match of at least six nucleotides to both a V gene segment and a J gene segment was required. A rearrangement was called productive if the CDR3 had no stop codons and remained in frame with V and J, and every other rearrangement was called non-productive. CDR3 was defined according to IMGT convention as the region running from the second conserved V-encoded cysteine to the conserved J-encoded phenylalanine. Sequences without an unambiguous match to a single V gene segment were excluded from the earlier analysis of several hundred of the donors. An earlier analysis of several hundred of the donors called V segments functional above 56.7% productive rearrangements and segregating when the between-donor standard deviation exceeded 5%. To diagnose cytomegalovirus status from the catalog of TCR beta chain sequences, a statistical classification framework was built. V and J gene assignment, in a later analysis, came from comparing TCR nucleotide sequences with IMGT/GENE-DB human TR gene sequences. A later analysis assigned CDR3 sequences and most-parsimonious VDJ recombination scenarios with the TCRdist pipeline. In a later analysis, each TCR beta chain was defined by its CDR3 amino acid sequence together with its V-gene family, and reads without a unique V-gene family were excluded. In a later analysis, several hundred highly shared, low-generation-probability nucleotide sequences were removed to address suspected cross-contamination and a sequencing artifact. A later analysis calculated a clonal expansion index for each public chain from normalized within-repertoire ranks of inferred template counts. In a later analysis, generation probabilities were computed using a VDJ recombination model fitted to out-of-frame rearrangements, and the results were checked against IGoR. In a later analysis, hypergeometric tests were used to score TCR-TCR, TCR-HLA and TCR-CMV co-occurrence, with a repertoire-size bias correction applied to TCR pairs. In a later analysis, false discovery rates were estimated by permuting HLA or CMV assignments 20 times. In a later analysis, co-occurring TCRs were grouped using DBSCAN, and TCRdist sequence similarity was added for clustering within HLA-allele-positive subsets. Repertoires with fewer than 30,000 or more than 120,000 public chains, plus five repertoires with anomalous nucleotide sharing, were excluded from co-occurrence clustering. The immuneACCESS repertoire file appears here via TCRdb, limited to in-frame rearrangements. These files lack a portion of the clones; in checked studies, under half of the deficit traces to unresolved V genes, and the cause of the others is not known. V and J calls and clone size are copied from that table; D and trimming were computed from the DNA. The sample has 99,000 or so clones on record, over 70% of them singletons. Under 1.5% of the sample comes from the top ten.

In total, 500 to 700 healthy bone marrow donors made up the cohort. At the time of sampling, every cohort member was nominally healthy, though immune exposures that went unrecorded were likely present. The donor tested CMV seronegative, placing the donor among the roughly 340 seronegative members of the cohort. Each donor provided a peripheral blood sample, and peripheral blood mononuclear cells were used for TCR beta sequencing. The Qiagen DNeasy Blood Extraction Kit was used to extract genomic DNA from the blood cell samples. The data belong to a study of cytomegalovirus exposure and HLA in healthy donors (TCRdb year 2017). About the study as a whole: In an earlier analysis of around 540 of the donors, under 300 Gb of sequence data and about 110 million unique TCR beta sequences from about 180 million T cells were reported. An early release covering about 600 HLA-typed donors comprised approximately 300 gigabases of sequencing data and roughly 86 million unique TCR sequences. Among the approximately 420 genotyped donors, 81% belonged to the genetic ancestry cluster associated with self-reported Caucasian donors. The study aimed to test whether cataloging public T cell receptors could reveal signatures of past pathogen exposure. The study profiled the T cell repertoires of 550 to 700 subjects by immunosequencing and related them to cytomegalovirus serostatus. Besides the first cohort of around 670 subjects, a separate validation cohort made up of roughly 120 different subjects was used. To predict cytomegalovirus infection status, the study brought together high-throughput TCR immunosequencing, statistical association of individual TCRs with disease status, and machine learning. A later analysis re-examined previously published TCR beta repertoires from over 500 donors and added high-resolution HLA genotyping to investigate patterns of TCR occurrence. The later analysis used no new phenotypic data to find candidate immune exposures, relying instead on TCR beta sequences and their occurrence across donors. To decide whether each TCR beta V gene segment behaved as functional or pseudogenic, an earlier analysis of approximately 600 of the donors relied on high-throughput TCR beta sequencing. Alongside the repertoire data, information on donor age, sex, ethnicity and CMV serostatus was compiled. A later genetic analysis took genome-wide SNP genotypes for about 55% of the 666 donors and used that subset as a discovery cohort. Every discovery cohort repertoire had been produced on one sequencing platform. Class I and class II HLA loci were covered by the typing at four-digit resolution. Typing coverage varied by locus: roughly 620-630 donors for A, B, C, DRB1 and DQB1; under 550 for DQA1; nearly 610 for DPA1; around 490 for DPB1. Several DR-DQ haplotypes were handled as single units for association and clustering because linkage in the cohort was strong. Across some 400 genotyped donors of the cohort, an average of about 220,000 unique TCR beta nucleotide sequences per donor were sequenced, and roughly a sixth of those sequences were non-productive. On the study overall, not on this receptor specifically: In this cohort, only TCR beta chains were sequenced, and detectable features were limited by the absence of alpha or paired-chain data. The authors suggested that the approach could potentially be extended to other disease states and immunological phenotypes. A cluster of highly shared sequence variants was judged likely to represent a technical artifact of the sequencing pipeline. A few of the identified cytomegalovirus-associated TCR beta chains were confirmed in vitro to be specific for cytomegalovirus antigens. According to a later analysis, most CMV-associated TCR beta chains appeared to be HLA-restricted, and the HLA associations seemed to be driven largely by CMV exposure. A later analysis associated some 17,000 TCR beta sequences with specific HLA alleles at a false discovery rate of 0.05. The 87-base-pair reads could not distinguish some IMGT-functional V segments, including TRBV6-2 and TRBV6-3, so those segments were excluded. A total of roughly 160 TCR beta chains were listed by the study as associated with cytomegalovirus. Roughly uniform sequencing depth across donors was assumed in presence/absence analyses, although this assumption may not hold. Most TCR sequences were observed very rarely across donors, whereas some public TCRs were present in many individuals. An association between a missense DCLRE1C variant and V-gene and J-gene trimming of TCR beta chains was found in a later genetic analysis and replicated in an independent cohort. In a later analysis, the rate of TCR association differed among HLA loci, with DRB1 alleles having the most associated TCRs and HLA-C alleles having the fewest. The earlier analysis of nearly 600 of the donors excluded approximately 17 rarely observed V segments, including chromosome 9 orphons, because counts were too low. Because HLA typing was unavailable for some donors at each locus, only the typed subset was used in association tests. Broadly in line with IMGT annotations, most TCR beta V segments showed up in productive rearrangements about 90% or about 30% of the time in an earlier analysis of several hundred of the donors. According to a later genetic analysis, donors in an Asian-associated ancestry cluster had fewer N-insertions in productive TCRs than the roughly 700-donor mean. In a later analysis, HLA-associated TCR beta chains showed more clonal expansion and lower generation probabilities than non-associated chains that were equally common. According to a later analysis, parvovirus B19, influenza, CMV and Epstein-Barr virus appeared linked to several top co-occurrence clusters. When HLA alleles, especially DR and DQ, strongly co-occurred, TCR associations were difficult to assign to individual alleles. The classifier was reported to diagnose cytomegalovirus status with high specificity and sensitivity in both the original cohort and the validation cohort. CMV serostatus was the only immune exposure information available for the cohort. Correlated functional status among segregating V segments might reflect linkage disequilibrium, but an unknown experimental factor could not be ruled out. A further reported finding was that TCR beta sequences accurately predicted the HLA-A and HLA-B alleles for most subjects in the first cohort.

The clonotype was recovered from a man aged 35-49 years in good health and CMV-seronegative. Sequencing used PBMCs. Recombination linked TRBV18 to TRBJ2-3, with 8 bases matching TRBD1. CDR3 region: CASSPPDRADTQYF. The base sequence is TGTGCCAGCTCACCCCCGGACAGGGCAGATACGCAGTATTTT. Supplemented by the reference TRBV18 and TRBJ2-3 proteins around the CDR3, the complete variable domain is NAGVMQNPRHLVRRRGQEARLRCSPMKGHSHVYWYRQLPEEGLKFMVYLQKENIIDESGMPKERFSAEFPKEGPSILRIQQVVRGDSAAYFCASSPPDRADTQYFGPGTRLTVL.